This is a list of T cell receptor beta chains from one sample in a study of CXCR3-negative and CXCR3-positive naive CD8 T cells. From the 5' RACE reads, TCRdb lists one entry per CDR3 protein and no DNA. This sample contains around 88,000 distinct CDR3 sequences. Sequenced material: naive CXCR3+ CD8+ T cells from blood. These receptor sequences come from a human donor in good health. Some clones in this sample may be carry-over from other donors' samples. CDR3s include the opening cysteine and the closing phenylalanine or tryptophan. Each record gives: J gene, V gene, CDR3 protein.

>TRBJ2-3|TRBV29-1
CSGVGTGSTDTQYF
>TRBJ2-2|TRBV28
CASEGPTNTGELFF
>TRBJ2-3|TRBV6-2/TRBV6-3
CASSYPSSPLGDTQYF
>TRBJ2-2|TRBV20-1
CSAPGQTNTGELFF
>TRBJ1-1|TRBV7-9
CASSWLDENTEAFF
>TRBJ2-1|TRBV6-6
CASSYSASGTRAYNEQFF
>TRBJ2-3|TRBV6-2/TRBV6-3
CASNNLVGGPDTQYF
>TRBJ2-7|TRBV5-5
CASSLAGANPSYEQYF
>TRBJ2-1|TRBV6-6
CASSQRASGADEQFF
>TRBJ2-1|TRBV24-1
CATSDRAGTSMYNEQFF
>TRBJ2-7|TRBV7-9
CASSSPGPTYEQYF
>TRBJ2-2|TRBV12-3/TRBV12-4
CASGGLAGEANTGELFF
>TRBJ1-2|TRBV29-1
CSVNKDRDGYGYTF
>TRBJ2-1|TRBV20-1
CSARLWRSYNEQFF
>TRBJ1-2|TRBV6-5
CASSYLGGFYGYTF
>TRBJ2-7|TRBV7-9
CASSRAGTAYEQYF
>TRBJ2-7|TRBV6-2/TRBV6-3
CASSYMGQNYYEQYF
>TRBJ2-7|TRBV4-3
CASSQGKGTFYEQYF
>TRBJ2-7|TRBV4-3
CASSQVSGLYEQYF
>TRBJ2-7|TRBV9
CASSAGPGQGAEQYF
>TRBJ2-3|TRBV5-1
CASSLEGLAGDTDTQYF
>TRBJ2-3|TRBV7-9
CASSSPRAPGTDTQYF
>TRBJ1-5|TRBV7-9
CASSLAVNQPQHF
>TRBJ1-5|TRBV4-1
CASSHRSGQADQPQHF
>TRBJ2-3|TRBV19
CATQIRGSTDTQYF
>TRBJ2-7|TRBV29-1
CSVEGQVNYEQYF
>TRBJ2-7|TRBV18
CASSPPPTELSSYEQYF
>TRBJ2-7|TRBV15
CATSRDGPGVAYEQYF
>TRBJ1-2|TRBV29-1
CSVEDRRTGGYGYTF
>TRBJ2-1|TRBV29-1
CSVEELGTGNEQFF
>TRBJ2-2|TRBV12-3/TRBV12-4
CASSWTGNTGELFF
>TRBJ1-2|TRBV12-3/TRBV12-4
CASTIAGGNGYTF
>TRBJ2-3|TRBV5-6
CASRLDRDIYTDTQYF
>TRBJ1-2|TRBV5-1
CASSLGGQGADYGYTF
>TRBJ2-3|TRBV2
CASTDFSGGAADTQYF
>TRBJ2-3|TRBV6-4
CASSVLAGAQDTQYF
>TRBJ2-7|TRBV20-1
CSAEDKGHYSYEQYF
>TRBJ2-1|TRBV3-1
CASSQHGDEQSF
>TRBJ1-4|TRBV29-1
CSSPTSSWANEKLFF
>TRBJ1-1|TRBV9
CASSGQGAHTEAFF
>TRBJ2-5|TRBV29-1
CSVADRRTKETRYF
>TRBJ2-7|TRBV6-5
CASSPPLGGAYEQYF
>TRBJ1-1|TRBV27
CASSERQGAGNTEAFF
>TRBJ2-5|TRBV7-7
CASSPSPETQYF
>TRBJ2-7|TRBV5-6
CASSQPGQSPYEQYF
>TRBJ2-7|TRBV5-6
CASSHRPGLEWRNRYEQYF
>TRBJ1-5|TRBV28
CASSYPPRVGNQPQHF
>TRBJ2-1|TRBV4-3
CASSPGSYNEQFF
>TRBJ2-2|TRBV4-1
CASSPTSTTSGGPPGSCFF
>TRBJ2-7|TRBV28
CASSPMRVAYEQYF
>TRBJ2-7|TRBV28
CASSLREDEQYF
>TRBJ1-3|TRBV21-1
CASSKKKDKAVNTIYF
>TRBJ2-5|TRBV28
CASSSMTGGFKETQYF
>TRBJ1-5|TRBV7-9
CASSGESNQPQHF